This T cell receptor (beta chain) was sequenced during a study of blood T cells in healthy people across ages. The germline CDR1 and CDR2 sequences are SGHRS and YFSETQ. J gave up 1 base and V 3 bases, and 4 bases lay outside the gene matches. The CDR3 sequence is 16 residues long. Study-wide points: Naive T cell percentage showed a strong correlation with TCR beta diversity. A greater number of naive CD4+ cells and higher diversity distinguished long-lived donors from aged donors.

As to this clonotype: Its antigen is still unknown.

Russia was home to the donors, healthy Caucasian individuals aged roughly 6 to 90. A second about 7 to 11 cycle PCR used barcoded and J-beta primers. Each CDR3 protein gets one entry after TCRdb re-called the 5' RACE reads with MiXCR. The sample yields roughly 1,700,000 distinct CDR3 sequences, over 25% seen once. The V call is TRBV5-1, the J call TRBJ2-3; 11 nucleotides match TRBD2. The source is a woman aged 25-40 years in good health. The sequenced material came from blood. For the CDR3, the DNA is TGCGCCAGCAGCTACCTAGCGGGAGGTGGCACAGATACGCAGTATTTT. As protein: CASSYLAGGGTDTQYF.